The entry that follows covers one T cell receptor (beta chain) sequence. The CDR3 is made up of 15 amino acids. V lost 0 bases and J lost 7, with 16 bases in between. Germline CDR1 reads SGDLS; CDR2 reads YYNGEE. The data are from a study of cytomegalovirus exposure and HLA in healthy donors. A multiplex PCR was run with 60 Vbeta primers and 13 Jbeta primers. Some clones are missing from TCRdb's copy, which holds only in-frame ones; the method was immunoSEQ multiplex PCR. The sample includes 110,000 or so clones, roughly 71% of them seen just once. J is TRBJ1-2 and V is TRBV9; D gene uncertain. The receptor was derived from a man in his late teens or twenties in good health and CMV-seropositive. Sequences were obtained from PBMCs. CDR3 nucleotide sequence: TGTGCCAGCAGCGTAGCTGAAGCGAATGTCCGTGGCTACACCTTC. This translates into CASSVAEANVRGYTF.